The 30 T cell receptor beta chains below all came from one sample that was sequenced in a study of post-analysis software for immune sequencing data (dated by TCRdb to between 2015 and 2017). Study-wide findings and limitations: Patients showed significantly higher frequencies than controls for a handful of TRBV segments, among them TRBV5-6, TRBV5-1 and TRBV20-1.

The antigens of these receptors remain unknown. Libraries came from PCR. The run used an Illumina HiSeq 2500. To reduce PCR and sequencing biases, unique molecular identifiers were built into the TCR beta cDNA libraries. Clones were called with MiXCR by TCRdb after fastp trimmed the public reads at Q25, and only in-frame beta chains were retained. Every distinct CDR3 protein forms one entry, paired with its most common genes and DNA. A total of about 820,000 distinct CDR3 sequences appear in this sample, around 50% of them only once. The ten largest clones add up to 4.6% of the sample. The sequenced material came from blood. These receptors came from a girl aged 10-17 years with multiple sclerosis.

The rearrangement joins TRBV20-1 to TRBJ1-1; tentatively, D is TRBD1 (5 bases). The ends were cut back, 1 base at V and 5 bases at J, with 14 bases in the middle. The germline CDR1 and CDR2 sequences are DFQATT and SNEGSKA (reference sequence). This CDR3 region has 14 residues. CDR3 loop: CSARGTGSGTEAFF. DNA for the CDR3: TGCAGTGCTAGAGGAACAGGATCTGGGACTGAAGCTTTCTTT.

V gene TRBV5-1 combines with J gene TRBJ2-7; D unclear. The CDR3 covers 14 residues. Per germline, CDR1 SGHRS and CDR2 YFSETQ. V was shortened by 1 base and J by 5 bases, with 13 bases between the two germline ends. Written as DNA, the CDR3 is TGCGCCAGCAGCTTGACAGCCGCGATCCACGAGCAGTACTTC. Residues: CASSLTAAIHEQYF. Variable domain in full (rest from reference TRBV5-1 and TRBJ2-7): KAGVTQTPRYLIKTRGQQVTLSCSPISGHRSVSWYQQTPGQGLQFLFEYFSETQRNKGNFPGRFSGRQFSNSRSEMNVSTLELGDSALYLCASSLTAAIHEQYFGPGTRLTVT.

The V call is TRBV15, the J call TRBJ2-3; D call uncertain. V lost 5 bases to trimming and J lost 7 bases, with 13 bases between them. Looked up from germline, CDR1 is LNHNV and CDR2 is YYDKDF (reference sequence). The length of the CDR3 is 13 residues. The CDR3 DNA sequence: TGTGCCACCAGCCCGCGAACTCAACATACGCAGTATTTT. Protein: CATSPRTQHTQYF.

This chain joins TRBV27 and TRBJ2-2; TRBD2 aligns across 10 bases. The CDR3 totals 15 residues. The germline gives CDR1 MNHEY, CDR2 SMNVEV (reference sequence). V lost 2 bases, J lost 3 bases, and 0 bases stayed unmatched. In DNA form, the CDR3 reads TGTGCCAGCAGTTTACTAGCGGGGGACACCGGGGAGCTGTTTTTT. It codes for CASSLLAGDTGELFF.

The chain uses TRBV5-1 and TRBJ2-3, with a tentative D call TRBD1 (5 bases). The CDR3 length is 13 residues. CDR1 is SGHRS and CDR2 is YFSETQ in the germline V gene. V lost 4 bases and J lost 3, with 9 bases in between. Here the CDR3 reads CASSQTATDTQYF. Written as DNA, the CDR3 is TGCGCCAGCAGCCAGACAGCGACAGATACGCAGTATTTT.

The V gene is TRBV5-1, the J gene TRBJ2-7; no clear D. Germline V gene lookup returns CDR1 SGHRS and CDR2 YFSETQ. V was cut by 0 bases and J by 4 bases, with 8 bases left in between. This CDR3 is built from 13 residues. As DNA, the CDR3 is TGCGCCAGCAGCTTGGGCCCCCAGTACGAGCAGTACTTC. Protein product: CASSLGPQYEQYF.

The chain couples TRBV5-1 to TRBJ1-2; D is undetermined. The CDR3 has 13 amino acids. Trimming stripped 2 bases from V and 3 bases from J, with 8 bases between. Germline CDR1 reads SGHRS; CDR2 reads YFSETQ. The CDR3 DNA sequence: TGCGCCAGCAGCTTCGGGGAGGACTATGGCTACACCTTC. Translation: CASSFGEDYGYTF.

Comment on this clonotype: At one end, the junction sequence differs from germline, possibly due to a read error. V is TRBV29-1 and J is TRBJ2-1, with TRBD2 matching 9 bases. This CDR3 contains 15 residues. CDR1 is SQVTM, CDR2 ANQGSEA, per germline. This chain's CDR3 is CGVGGAGGRYNEQFF. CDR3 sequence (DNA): TGCGGCGTTGGTGGCGCGGGAGGGCGCTACAATGAGCAGTTCTTC.

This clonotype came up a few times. Here the CDR3 reads CASSSQGSETQYF. The CDR3, as DNA: TGTGCCAGCAGCTCACAGGGGTCAGAGACCCAGTACTTC. The chain is built from TRBV11-2 and TRBJ2-5, with TRBD1 identical over 7 bases. J lost 4 bases, V lost 4 bases, and 3 bases had no gene match. This CDR3 region has 13 residues. Germline V CDR1 and CDR2: SGHAT, FQNNGV.

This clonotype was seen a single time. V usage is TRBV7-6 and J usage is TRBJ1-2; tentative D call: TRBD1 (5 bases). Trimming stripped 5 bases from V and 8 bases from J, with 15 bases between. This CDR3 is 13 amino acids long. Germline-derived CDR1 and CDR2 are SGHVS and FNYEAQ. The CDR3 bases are TGTGCCAGCAGCAGCACGCCTCGGGGGGGCTACACCTTC. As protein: CASSSTPRGGYTF.

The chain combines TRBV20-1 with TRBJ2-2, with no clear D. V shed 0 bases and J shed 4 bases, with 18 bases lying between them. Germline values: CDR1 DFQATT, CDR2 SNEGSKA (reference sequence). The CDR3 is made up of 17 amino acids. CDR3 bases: TGCAGTGCTAGAGATCCGCGCAGGCCCAAGGGCACCGGGGAGCTGTTTTTT. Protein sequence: CSARDPRRPKGTGELFF.

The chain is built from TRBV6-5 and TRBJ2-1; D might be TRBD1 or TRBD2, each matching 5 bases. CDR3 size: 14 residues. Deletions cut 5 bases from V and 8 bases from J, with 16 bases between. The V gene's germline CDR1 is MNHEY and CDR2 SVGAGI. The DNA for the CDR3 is TGTGCCAGCAGTGAGGGTAGAGGGGCCGATGAGCAGTTCTTC. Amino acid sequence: CASSEGRGADEQFF.

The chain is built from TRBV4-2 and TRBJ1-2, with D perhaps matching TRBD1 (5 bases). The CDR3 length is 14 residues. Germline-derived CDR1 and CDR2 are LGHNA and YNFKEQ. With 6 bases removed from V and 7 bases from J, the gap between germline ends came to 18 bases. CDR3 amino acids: CASSENRAGGGYTF. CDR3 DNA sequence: TGTGCCAGCAGTGAGAATAGGGCGGGGGGTGGCTACACCTTC.

The CDR3 loop is CASGVSGHYEQYF. The CDR3 DNA sequence: TGTGCTAGTGGCGTTAGCGGGCACTACGAGCAGTACTTC. This chain connects TRBV12-5 to TRBJ2-7; 7 nucleotides agree with TRBD2. Trimming cost V 6 bases and J 3 bases; bases outside gene matches: 5. The CDR3 totals 13 residues. Germline values: CDR1 LGHNT, CDR2 FRNRAP. Full variable domain (remainder filled in from reference TRBV12-5 and TRBJ2-7): DARVTQTPRHKVTEMGQEVTMRCQPILGHNTVFWYRQTMMQGLELLAYFRNRAPLDDSGMPKDRFSAEMPDATLATLKIQPSEPRDSAVYFCASGVSGHYEQYFGPGTRLTVT.

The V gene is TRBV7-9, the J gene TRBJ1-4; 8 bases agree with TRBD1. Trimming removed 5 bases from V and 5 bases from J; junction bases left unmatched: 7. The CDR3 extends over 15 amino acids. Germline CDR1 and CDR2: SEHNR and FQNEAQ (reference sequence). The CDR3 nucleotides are TGTGCCAGCAGCAATGCAGGGGGCTTAAATGAAAAACTGTTTTTT. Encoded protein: CASSNAGGLNEKLFF.

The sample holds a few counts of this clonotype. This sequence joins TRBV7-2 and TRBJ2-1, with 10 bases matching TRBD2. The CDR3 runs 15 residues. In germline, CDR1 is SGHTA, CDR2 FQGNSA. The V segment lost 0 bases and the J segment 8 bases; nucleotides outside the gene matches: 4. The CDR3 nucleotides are TGTGCCAGCAGCTTAGCCGGGACTAGCGCCCATGAGCAGTTCTTC. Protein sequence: CASSLAGTSAHEQFF.

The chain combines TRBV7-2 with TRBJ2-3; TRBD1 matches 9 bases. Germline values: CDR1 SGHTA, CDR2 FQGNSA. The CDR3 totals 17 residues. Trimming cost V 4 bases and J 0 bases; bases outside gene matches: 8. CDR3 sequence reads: CASSSSSGTGSTDTQYF. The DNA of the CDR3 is TGTGCCAGCAGCTCCAGCTCCGGGACAGGGAGCACAGATACGCAGTATTTT.

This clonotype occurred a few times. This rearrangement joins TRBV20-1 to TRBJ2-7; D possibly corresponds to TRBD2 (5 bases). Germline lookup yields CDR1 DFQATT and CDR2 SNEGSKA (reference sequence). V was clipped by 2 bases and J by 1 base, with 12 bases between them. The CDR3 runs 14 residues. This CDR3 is CSARRDPGSYEQYF. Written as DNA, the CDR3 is TGCAGTGCTAGAAGGGATCCGGGATCCTACGAGCAGTACTTC.

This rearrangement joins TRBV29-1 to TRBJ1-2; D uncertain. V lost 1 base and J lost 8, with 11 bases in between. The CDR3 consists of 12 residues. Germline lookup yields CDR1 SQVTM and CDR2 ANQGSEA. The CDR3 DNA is TGCAGCGTTGAAGGGGCCCGCCAGGGCTACACCTTC. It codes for CSVEGARQGYTF.

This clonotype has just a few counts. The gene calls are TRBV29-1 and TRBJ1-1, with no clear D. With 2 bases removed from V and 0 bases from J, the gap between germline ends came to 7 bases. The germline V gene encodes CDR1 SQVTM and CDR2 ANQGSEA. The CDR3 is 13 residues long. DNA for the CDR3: TGCAGCGTTGAACGGAGACTGAACACTGAAGCTTTCTTT. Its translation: CSVERRLNTEAFF.

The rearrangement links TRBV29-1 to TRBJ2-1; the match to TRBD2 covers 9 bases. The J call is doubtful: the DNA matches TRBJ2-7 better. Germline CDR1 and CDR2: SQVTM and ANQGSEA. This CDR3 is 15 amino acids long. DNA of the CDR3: TGCAGCGTCCGAATGGGTAGCGGGAGAACCCACGAGCAGTACTTC. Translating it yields CSVRMGSGRTHEQYF.

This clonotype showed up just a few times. CDR3 coding DNA: TGTGCCACGCGTTGGAGGAGGGAGGCCAATGAGCAGTTCTTC. Amino acid sequence: CATRWRREANEQFF. The chain combines TRBV10-3 with TRBJ2-1; D may be TRBD2 (6 bases). The CDR3 totals 14 residues. Germline V gene sequence: CDR1 ENHRY, CDR2 SYGVKD. Trimming shortened V by 10 bases and J by 6 bases, and 19 bases separated the two germline ends.

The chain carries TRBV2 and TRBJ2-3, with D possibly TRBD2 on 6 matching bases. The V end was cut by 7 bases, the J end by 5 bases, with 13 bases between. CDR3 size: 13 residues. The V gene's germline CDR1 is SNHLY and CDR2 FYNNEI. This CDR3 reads CASTSGPRDTQYF. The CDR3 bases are TGTGCCAGCACCAGCGGGCCTAGAGATACGCAGTATTTT.

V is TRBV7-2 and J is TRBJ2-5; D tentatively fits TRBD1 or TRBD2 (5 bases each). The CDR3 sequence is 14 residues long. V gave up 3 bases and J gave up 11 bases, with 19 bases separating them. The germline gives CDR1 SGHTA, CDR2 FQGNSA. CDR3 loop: CASSFGTTFSEQYF. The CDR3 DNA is TGTGCCAGCAGCTTCGGGACCACCTTCTCGGAGCAGTACTTC.

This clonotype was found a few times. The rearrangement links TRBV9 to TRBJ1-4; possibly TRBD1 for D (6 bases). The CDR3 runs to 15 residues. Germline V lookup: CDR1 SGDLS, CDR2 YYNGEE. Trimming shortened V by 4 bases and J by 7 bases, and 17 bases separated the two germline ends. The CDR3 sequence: CASSPTGGVLEKLFF. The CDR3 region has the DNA TGTGCCAGCAGCCCGACAGGAGGAGTTCTTGAAAAACTGTTTTTT.

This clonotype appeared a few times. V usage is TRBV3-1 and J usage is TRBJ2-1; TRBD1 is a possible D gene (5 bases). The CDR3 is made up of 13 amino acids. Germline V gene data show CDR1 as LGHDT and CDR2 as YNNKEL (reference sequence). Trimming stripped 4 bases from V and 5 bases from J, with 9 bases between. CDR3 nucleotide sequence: TGTGCCAGCAGCCGCGTAGGGGACAATGAGCAGTTCTTC. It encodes CASSRVGDNEQFF.

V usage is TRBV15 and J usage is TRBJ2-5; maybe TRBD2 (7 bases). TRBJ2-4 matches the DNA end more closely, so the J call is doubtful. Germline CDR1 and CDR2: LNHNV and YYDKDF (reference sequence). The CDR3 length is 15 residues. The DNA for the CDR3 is TGTGCCACCAGCCGTGGGGGGGCACCCAAAAACATTCAGTACTTC. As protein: CATSRGGAPKNIQYF.

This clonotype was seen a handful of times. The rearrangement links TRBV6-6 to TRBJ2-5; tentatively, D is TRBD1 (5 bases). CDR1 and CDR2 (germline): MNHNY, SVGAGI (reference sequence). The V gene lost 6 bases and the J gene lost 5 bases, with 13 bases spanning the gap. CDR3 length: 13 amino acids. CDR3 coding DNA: TGTGCCAGCAGCCTAAGAAACAGGGAGACCCAGTACTTC. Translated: CASSLRNRETQYF.

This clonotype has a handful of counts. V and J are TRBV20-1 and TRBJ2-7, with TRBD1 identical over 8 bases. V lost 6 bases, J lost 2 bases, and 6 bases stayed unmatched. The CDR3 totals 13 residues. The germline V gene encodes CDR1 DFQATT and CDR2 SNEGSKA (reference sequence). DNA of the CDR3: TGCAGTGCACCTACAGGGGGGACCTACGAGCAGTACTTC. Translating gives CSAPTGGTYEQYF.

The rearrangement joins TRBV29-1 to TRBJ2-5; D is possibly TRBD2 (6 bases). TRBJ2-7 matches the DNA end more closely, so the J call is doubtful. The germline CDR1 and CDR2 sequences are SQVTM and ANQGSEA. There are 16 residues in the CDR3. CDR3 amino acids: CSVEGGEYAPSYEQYF. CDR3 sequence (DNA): TGCAGCGTTGAAGGGGGGGAATATGCGCCCAGCTACGAGCAGTACTTC.